This entry lists 7 T cell receptor beta chains sequenced from one sample in a study of T cell changes during pregnancy in multiple sclerosis. Profiling relied on immunoSEQ multiplex PCR, and the TCRdb table lists in-frame clones only, not all of them. This table has tens of thousands of clones, 85% to 90% appearing once. The sample was peripheral blood, taken after pregnancy. These receptors all stem from a female donor in good health, enrolled as a control in a pregnancy study.

The table lists this clone with a few counts. The gene calls are TRBV30 and TRBJ1-1; 7 bases are shared with TRBD1. Germline V gene sequence: CDR1 GTSNPN, CDR2 SVGIG (reference sequence). V trimming: 2 bases; J trimming: 4 bases; junction bases outside the gene matches: 10. The CDR3 covers 15 residues. The CDR3 sequence: CAWSTNRGWVTEAFF. As DNA, the CDR3 is TGTGCCTGGAGTACAAACAGGGGATGGGTCACTGAAGCTTTCTTT.

V usage is TRBV1 and J usage is TRBJ1-1; TRBD1, the table's D call, lacks a check against the DNA. TRBV1 is deemed a pseudogene. This CDR3 comprises 17 residues. CDR3: CTSSQEGMGARRTEAFF. CDR3 nucleotide sequence: TGCACCAGCAGCCAAGAGGGGATGGGGGCCCGAAGGACTGAAGCTTTCTTT.

This chain connects TRBV6-1 to TRBJ2-7; 7 bases map to TRBD1. The CDR3 sequence is 11 residues long. Per germline, CDR1 MNHNS and CDR2 SASEGT. Trimming took 11 bases from V and 3 from J; bases not matched to a gene: 4. DNA of the CDR3: TGTGCCGGCGGACAGGACTACGAGCAGTACTTC. This translates into CAGGQDYEQYF.

The chain recombines TRBV12-5 with TRBJ2-5; 8 positions agree with TRBD2. Per the germline V gene, CDR1 is LGHNT and CDR2 is FRNRAP. CDR3 size: 15 residues. Germline trimming cut 1 base from V and 4 bases from J; bases unmatched to any gene: 5. CDR3 nucleotides: TGTGCTAGTGGTTTGGCGGCGGGGGGAGGAGAGACCCAGTACTTC. It is translated as CASGLAAGGGETQYF.

CDR3 nucleotide sequence: TGCGCCAGCAGACGGGACAGCAGCTCCTACGAGCAGTACTTC. This sequence encodes CASRRDSSSYEQYF. The chain has TRBV5-1 and TRBJ2-7, with 7 bases that match TRBD1. The CDR3 runs 14 residues. The germline gives CDR1 SGHRS, CDR2 YFSETQ. Trimming at V came to 5 bases and at J to 0 bases, leaving 5 bases not matched to a gene.

This chain links TRBV12-5 with TRBJ1-1; no clear D. V lost 3 bases to trimming and J lost 5 bases, with 10 bases between them. CDR1 and CDR2 from the germline V gene are LGHNT and FRNRAP. This CDR3 is 13 amino acids long. CDR3 amino acids: CASGFGETTEAFF. The CDR3 nucleotides are TGTGCTAGTGGTTTTGGGGAGACGACTGAAGCTTTCTTT.

CDR3 in amino acids: CASSQDWLALGETQYF. The CDR3 DNA sequence: TGCGCCAGCAGCCAAGACTGGCTAGCCCTGGGAGAGACCCAGTACTTC. This chain links TRBV4-1 with TRBJ2-5; D might be TRBD2 (5 bases). Trimming pared 0 bases from V and 4 bases from J, leaving 15 bases between. The CDR3 has 16 residues. Germline CDR1 and CDR2: MGHRA and YSYEKL.